The 28 T cell receptor beta chains below come from one sample, sequenced in a study of PD-1 blockade in classical Hodgkin lymphoma. The data were produced by immunoSEQ multiplex PCR, yet TCRdb's version contains in-frame clones alone and is incomplete. This sample carries more than 10,000 clones, around 76% of them seen once, and the ten largest clones take approximately 25%. Every single patient, without exception, relapsed after autologous stem cell transplantation, and brentuximab vedotin exposure varied. Here the sequenced sample was peripheral blood mononuclear cells (PBMCs), taken at baseline. Receptor source: a human donor with classical Hodgkin lymphoma.

This clone showed up just a few times. V gene TRBV18 combines with J gene TRBJ1-1, with D uncertain. CDR1 is KGHSH, CDR2 LQKENI, per germline. Trimming took off 2 bases at V and 5 bases at J, with 6 bases between the two ends. This CDR3 has 12 amino acids. CDR3 in amino acids: CASSPSWTEAFF. As DNA, the CDR3 is TGTGCCAGCTCACCATCGTGGACTGAAGCTTTCTTT.

This chain joins TRBV10-1 and TRBJ2-2, with a tentative D call TRBD2 (5 bases). CDR3 length equals 14 residues. CDR1 is WNHNN and CDR2 is SYGVQD in the germline V gene (reference sequence). The V end was cut by 6 bases, the J end by 1 base, with 9 bases between. CDR3 in DNA: TGCGCCAGCAGACCTAGCCAGAACACCGGGGAGCTGTTTTTT. Its translation: CASRPSQNTGELFF.

This clone occurred a few times. J is TRBJ1-2 and V is TRBV6-5, with D hard to call. The CDR3 extends over 15 amino acids. V lost 0 bases to trimming and J lost 1 base, with 9 bases between them. Germline V gene lookup returns CDR1 MNHEY and CDR2 SVGAGI. CDR3 sequence reads: CASSYSFVLNYGYTF. CDR3 bases: TGTGCCAGCAGTTACTCGTTCGTACTTAACTATGGCTACACCTTC.

This clone has only a few counts. The J gene is TRBJ2-2, the V gene TRBV30; D call uncertain. Germline V CDR1 and CDR2: GTSNPN, SVGIG (reference sequence). The germline V and J ends were trimmed by 2 bases and 4 bases, with 14 bases remaining between them. The CDR3 sequence is 15 residues long. CDR3 loop: CAWSRGRRVTGELFF. The CDR3 DNA reads as TGTGCCTGGAGTCGTGGGCGTAGGGTCACCGGGGAGCTGTTTTTT.

This clone was seen a handful of times. The CDR3 coding sequence is TGCAGCGTCACCGGAGAAGCCTCCTACGAGCAGTACTTC. This sequence encodes CSVTGEASYEQYF. The genes are TRBV29-1 and TRBJ2-7; no definite D call. Per germline, CDR1 SQVTM and CDR2 ANQGSEA. This CDR3 is 13 amino acids long. Trimming cost V 6 bases and J 0 bases, with 12 bases left between them.

V is TRBV4-2 and J is TRBJ2-1, with 9 bases matching TRBD2. CDR3 length: 17 amino acids. Germline V gene sequence: CDR1 LGHNA, CDR2 YNFKEQ. The V gene end was trimmed by 2 bases and the J gene end by 7 bases; junction bases not matched to a gene: 12. CDR3 protein: CASSQSYRASGNNEQFF. Written as DNA, the CDR3 is TGTGCCAGCAGCCAAAGTTACCGGGCTAGCGGGAATAATGAGCAGTTCTTC.

The chain employs TRBV4-2 and TRBJ1-5; 11 nucleotides line up with TRBD1. Germline V gene data show CDR1 as LGHNA and CDR2 as YNFKEQ. The CDR3 sequence is 17 residues long. J gave up 5 bases and V 0 bases, and 6 bases lay outside the gene matches. Here the CDR3 DNA reads TGTGCCAGCAGCCAAGAGGAAGGGACAGGGGGTTATCAGCCCCAGCATTTT. This sequence encodes CASSQEEGTGGYQPQHF.

This clone was seen only once. This chain uses TRBV6-6 with TRBJ2-7, with 11 bases lining up with TRBD2. Germline V gene data show CDR1 as MNHNY and CDR2 as SVGAGI (reference sequence). CDR3 size: 15 residues. The V gene end was trimmed by 7 bases and the J gene end by 5 bases; junction bases not matched to a gene: 10. In nucleotides, the CDR3 is TGTGCCAGCATGTTTGTAGCGGGAGGGCCGGACGAGCAGTACTTC. Translated: CASMFVAGGPDEQYF.

The chain carries TRBV6-5 and TRBJ2-4, with D unclear. Per the germline V gene, CDR1 is MNHEY and CDR2 is SVGAGI. CDR3 length equals 13 residues. V was cut by 4 bases and J by 6 bases, with 10 bases left in between. CDR3 protein: CASSSLTPNIQYF. The CDR3 region has the DNA TGTGCCAGCAGTTCACTGACCCCAAACATTCAGTACTTC.

The chain couples TRBV5-4 to TRBJ2-2; D is undetermined. V was shortened by 3 bases and J by 5 bases, with 11 bases between the two germline ends. The CDR3 runs to 14 residues. The germline V gene has CDR1 SGHNT and CDR2 YYREEE (reference sequence). The CDR3 DNA reads as TGTGCCAGCAGCTCGACCGGTAGGACCGGGGAGCTGTTTTTT. Translated: CASSSTGRTGELFF.

This chain uses TRBV6-5 with TRBJ2-1; 13 bases align to TRBD2. The ends lost 6 bases at V and 6 bases at J; junction bases unmatched: 5. CDR1 is MNHEY and CDR2 is SVGAGI in the germline V gene. The CDR3 sequence is 15 residues long. The CDR3 region is CASSQWTSGSNEQFF. The CDR3 DNA sequence: TGTGCCAGCAGCCAATGGACTAGCGGGAGCAATGAGCAGTTCTTC.

The V call is TRBV5-4, the J call TRBJ1-1; no clear D. Trimming pared 3 bases from V and 1 base from J, leaving 4 bases between. CDR1 is SGHNT and CDR2 is YYREEE in the germline V gene (reference sequence). The CDR3 is 12 amino acids. The chain's CDR3 is CASSWGNTEAFF. CDR3 nucleotides: TGTGCCAGCAGCTGGGGGAACACTGAAGCTTTCTTT.

The chain has TRBV6-1 and TRBJ1-3; D remains ambiguous. The CDR3 is made up of 14 amino acids. Germline V lookup: CDR1 MNHNS, CDR2 SASEGT. With 6 bases removed from V and 0 bases from J, the gap between germline ends came to 9 bases. CDR3 in amino acids: CASSDWSSGNTIYF. The DNA of the CDR3 is TGTGCCAGCAGCGACTGGAGCTCTGGAAACACCATATATTTT.

This chain links TRBV30 with TRBJ2-7; perhaps TRBD2 as D (5 bases). This CDR3 contains 15 residues. The V gene's germline CDR1 is GTSNPN and CDR2 SVGIG (reference sequence). V was shortened by 0 bases and J by 1 base, with 13 bases between the two germline ends. CDR3 sequence reads: CAWSVGWRKSYEQYF. In nucleotides, the CDR3 is TGTGCCTGGAGTGTGGGTTGGAGGAAATCCTACGAGCAGTACTTC.

The V and J genes are TRBV4-1 and TRBJ2-5; 15 bases map to TRBD2. Matching the DNA end better, TRBJ2-7 makes the J call doubtful. Germline V gene sequence: CDR1 MGHRA, CDR2 YSYEKL. The CDR3 totals 19 residues. DNA of the CDR3: TGCGCCAGCAGCTCCGGACAGGGACTAGCGGGAGGCAGCTCCTACGAGCAGTACTTC. Encoded protein: CASSSGQGLAGGSSYEQYF.

The J gene is TRBJ2-3, the V gene TRBV18, with a tentative D call TRBD1 (5 bases). The germline gives CDR1 KGHSH, CDR2 LQKENI. CDR3 length equals 15 residues. V was shortened by 5 bases and J by 2 bases, with 14 bases between the two germline ends. For the CDR3, the DNA is TGTGCCAGCTCAGACAGTAAAATATACACAGATACGCAGTATTTT. It codes for CASSDSKIYTDTQYF.

V is TRBV7-9 and J is TRBJ2-7; 16 bases fit TRBD2. The CDR3 extends over 16 amino acids. From germline, CDR1 is SEHNR and CDR2 FQNEAQ (reference sequence). Trimming at V came to 5 bases and at J to 5 bases, leaving 6 bases not matched to a gene. CDR3 sequence (DNA): TGTGCCAGCAGCCCGGGACTAGCGGGAGGGCCCGACGAGCAGTACTTC. Protein: CASSPGLAGGPDEQYF.

The chain couples TRBV18 to TRBJ1-1; D not certain. Germline lookup yields CDR1 KGHSH and CDR2 LQKENI. The CDR3 sequence is 13 residues long. V shed 4 bases and J shed 5 bases, with 11 bases lying between them. DNA of the CDR3: TGTGCCAGCTCACGGCTCGGAGATACTGAAGCTTTCTTT. It encodes CASSRLGDTEAFF.

This chain uses TRBV18 with TRBJ2-7; no clear D gene. CDR1 is KGHSH, CDR2 LQKENI, per germline. V lost 2 bases to trimming and J lost 7 bases, with 6 bases between them. The CDR3 is 11 amino acids. CDR3 DNA: TGTGCCAGCTCACCAGGGTGGGAGCAGTACTTC. This gives the protein CASSPGWEQYF. Full variable domain (rest looked up from reference TRBV18 and TRBJ2-7): NAGVMQNPRHLVRRRGQEARLRCSPMKGHSHVYWYRQLPEEGLKFMVYLQKENIIDESGMPKERFSAEFPKEGPSILRIQQVVRGDSAAYFCASSPGWEQYFGPGTRLTVT.

The V gene is TRBV5-4, the J gene TRBJ2-7; TRBD1 is a possible D gene (6 bases). Trimming removed 0 bases from V and 2 bases from J, with 9 bases in between. Germline loops: CDR1 SGHNT, CDR2 YYREEE (reference sequence). The CDR3 runs 14 residues. The CDR3 sequence is CASSLDGDTYEQYF. CDR3 nucleotide sequence: TGTGCCAGCAGCTTGGACGGGGACACCTACGAGCAGTACTTC.

This chain joins TRBV5-1 and TRBJ2-7; 13 bases are shared with TRBD2. J was trimmed by 6 bases and V by 0 bases; bases with no gene match: 6. The germline CDR1 and CDR2 sequences are SGHRS and YFSETQ. This CDR3 has 16 residues. CDR3 amino acids: CASSLGGLAGLGEQYF. The CDR3 DNA sequence: TGCGCCAGCAGCTTGGGGGGACTAGCGGGACTGGGCGAGCAGTACTTC. The entire variable domain, with the rest obtained from reference TRBV5-1 and TRBJ2-7, is as follows: KAGVTQTPRYLIKTRGQQVTLSCSPISGHRSVSWYQQTPGQGLQFLFEYFSETQRNKGNFPGRFSGRQFSNSRSEMNVSTLELGDSALYLCASSLGGLAGLGEQYFGPGTRLTVT.

The chain has TRBV7-9 and TRBJ2-1; no clear D. The germline V and J ends were trimmed by 0 bases and 8 bases, with 14 bases remaining between them. CDR1 and CDR2 from the germline V gene are SEHNR and FQNEAQ (reference sequence). This CDR3 region has 15 residues. In DNA form, the CDR3 reads TGTGCCAGCAGCTTAGCCGATACAGAATACTATGAGCAGTTCTTC. Translating gives CASSLADTEYYEQFF.

The rearrangement joins TRBV5-1 to TRBJ2-3; D remains ambiguous. Trimming pared 3 bases from V and 1 base from J, leaving 15 bases between. Germline lookup yields CDR1 SGHRS and CDR2 YFSETQ. The CDR3 consists of 16 residues. The CDR3 spells CASSSQGPSGTDTQYF. CDR3 DNA: TGCGCCAGCAGCTCCCAAGGACCGTCAGGCACAGATACGCAGTATTTT. The variable domain in full, completed from reference TRBV5-1 and TRBJ2-3, reads KAGVTQTPRYLIKTRGQQVTLSCSPISGHRSVSWYQQTPGQGLQFLFEYFSETQRNKGNFPGRFSGRQFSNSRSEMNVSTLELGDSALYLCASSSQGPSGTDTQYFGPGTRLTVL.

The rearrangement links TRBV4-1 to TRBJ2-7; D is uncertain. Trimming shortened V by 3 bases and J by 6 bases, and 6 bases separated the two germline ends. Germline assignment: CDR1 MGHRA and CDR2 YSYEKL. There are 11 residues in the CDR3. CDR3 residues: CASSHKSEQYF. Here the CDR3 DNA reads TGCGCCAGCAGCCATAAATCCGAGCAGTACTTC.

In this sample, this clone turned up a few times. The chain combines TRBV30 with TRBJ2-4, with unresolved D. The V end lost 5 bases, the J end lost 6 bases, and 14 bases lay between the germline ends. The CDR3 is 13 amino acids. Germline loops: CDR1 GTSNPN, CDR2 SVGIG (reference sequence). For the CDR3, the DNA is TGTGCCTGGGAAACGGGCTTCCCAAACATTCAGTACTTC. Protein sequence: CAWETGFPNIQYF.

The V gene is TRBV10-1, the J gene TRBJ2-1, with a tentative D call TRBD2 (6 bases). V was shortened by 8 bases and J by 8 bases, with 13 bases between the two germline ends. Germline V lookup: CDR1 WNHNN, CDR2 SYGVQD (reference sequence). The CDR3 consists of 12 residues. The CDR3 bases are TGCGCCAGCTCCTACGGGAGCCATGAGCAGTTCTTC. It is translated as CASSYGSHEQFF.

The chain carries TRBV28 and TRBJ2-7; 8 positions agree with TRBD2. Germline V gene sequence: CDR1 MDHEN, CDR2 SYDVKM. This CDR3 spans 15 amino acids. V dropped 5 bases and J dropped 3; count of bases not matched to a gene: 9. The CDR3 bases are TGTGCCAGCAGTATCGGGGGGGCCAGTTTCTACGAGCAGTACTTC. It yields the protein CASSIGGASFYEQYF.

The V gene is TRBV15, the J gene TRBJ1-4; 7 bases match TRBD1. CDR1 is LNHNV and CDR2 is YYDKDF in the germline V gene (reference sequence). The CDR3 spans 15 residues. V gave up 3 bases and J gave up 8 bases; unmatched junction bases: 9. The CDR3, as DNA: TGTGCCACCAGCAGCCGACAGGGTAGGGGGGAAAAACTGTTTTTT. It yields the protein CATSSRQGRGEKLFF.